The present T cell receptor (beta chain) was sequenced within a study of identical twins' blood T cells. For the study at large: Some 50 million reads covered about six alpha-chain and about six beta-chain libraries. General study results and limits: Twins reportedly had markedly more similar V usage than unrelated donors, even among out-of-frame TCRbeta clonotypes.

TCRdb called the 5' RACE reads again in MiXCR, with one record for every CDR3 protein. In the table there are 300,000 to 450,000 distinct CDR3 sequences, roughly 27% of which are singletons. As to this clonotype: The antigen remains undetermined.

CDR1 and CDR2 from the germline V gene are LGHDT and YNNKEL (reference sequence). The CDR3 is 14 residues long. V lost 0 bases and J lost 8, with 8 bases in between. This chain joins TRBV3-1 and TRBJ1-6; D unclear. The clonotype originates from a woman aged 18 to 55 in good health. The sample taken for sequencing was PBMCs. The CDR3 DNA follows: TGTGCCAGCAGCCAAGATGGGATCGATTCACCCCTCCACTTT. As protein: CASSQDGIDSPLHF. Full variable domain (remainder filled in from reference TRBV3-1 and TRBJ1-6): DTAVSQTPKYLVTQMGNDKSIKCEQNLGHDTMYWYKQDSKKFLKIMFSYNNKELIINETVPNRFSPKSPDKAHLNLHINSLELGDSAVYFCASSQDGIDSPLHFGNGTRLTVT.